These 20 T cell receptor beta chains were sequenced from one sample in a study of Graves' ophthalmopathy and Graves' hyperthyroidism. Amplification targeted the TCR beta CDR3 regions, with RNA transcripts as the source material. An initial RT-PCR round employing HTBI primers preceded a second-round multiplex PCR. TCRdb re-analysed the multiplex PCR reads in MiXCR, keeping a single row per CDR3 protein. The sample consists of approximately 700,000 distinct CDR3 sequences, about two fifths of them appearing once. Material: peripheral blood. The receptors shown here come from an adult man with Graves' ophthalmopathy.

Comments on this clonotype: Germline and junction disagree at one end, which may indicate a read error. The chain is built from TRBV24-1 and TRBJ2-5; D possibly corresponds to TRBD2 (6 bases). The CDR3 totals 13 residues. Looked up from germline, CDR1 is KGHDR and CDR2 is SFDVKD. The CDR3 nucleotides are TGCGCCACCAGTTTGGATAGCGGTGAGGCCCAGTACTTC. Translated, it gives CATSLDSGEAQYF.

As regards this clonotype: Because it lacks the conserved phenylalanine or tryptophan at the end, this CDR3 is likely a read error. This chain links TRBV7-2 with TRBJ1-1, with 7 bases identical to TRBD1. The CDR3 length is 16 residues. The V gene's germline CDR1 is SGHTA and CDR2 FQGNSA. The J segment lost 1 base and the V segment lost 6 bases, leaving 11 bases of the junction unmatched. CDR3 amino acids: CASRPRDRDWNTEAFL. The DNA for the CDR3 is TGTGCCAGCAGGCCCCGCGACAGGGACTGGAACACTGAAGCTTTCCTT.

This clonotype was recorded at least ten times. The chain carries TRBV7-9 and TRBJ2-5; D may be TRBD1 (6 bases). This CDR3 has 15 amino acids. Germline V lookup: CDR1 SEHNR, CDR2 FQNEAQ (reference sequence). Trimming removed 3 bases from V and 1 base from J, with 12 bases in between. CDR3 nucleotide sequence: TGTGCCAGCAGCTTTGGGGGCCCACCCCAAGAGACCCAGTACTTC. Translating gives CASSFGGPPQETQYF. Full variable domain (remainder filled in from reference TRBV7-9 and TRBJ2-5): DTGVSQNPRHKITKRGQNVTFRCDPISEHNRLYWYRQTLGQGPEFLTYFQNEAQLEKSRLLSDRFSAERPKGSFSTLEIQRTEQGDSAMYLCASSFGGPPQETQYFGPGTRLLVL.

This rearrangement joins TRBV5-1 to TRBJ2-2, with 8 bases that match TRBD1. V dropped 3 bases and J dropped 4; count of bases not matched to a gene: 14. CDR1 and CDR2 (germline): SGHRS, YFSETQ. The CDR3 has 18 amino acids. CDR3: CASSWDPGTGRGTGELFF. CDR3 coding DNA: TGCGCCAGCAGCTGGGACCCTGGGACAGGTCGGGGCACCGGGGAGCTGTTTTTT.

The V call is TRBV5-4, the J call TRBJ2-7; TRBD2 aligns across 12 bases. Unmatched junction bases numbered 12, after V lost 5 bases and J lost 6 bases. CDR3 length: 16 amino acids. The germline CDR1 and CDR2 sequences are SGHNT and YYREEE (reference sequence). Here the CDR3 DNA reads TGTGCCAGCAGGATGACTAGCGGGAGAATTAGGAGCGAGCAGTACTTC. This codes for CASRMTSGRIRSEQYF.

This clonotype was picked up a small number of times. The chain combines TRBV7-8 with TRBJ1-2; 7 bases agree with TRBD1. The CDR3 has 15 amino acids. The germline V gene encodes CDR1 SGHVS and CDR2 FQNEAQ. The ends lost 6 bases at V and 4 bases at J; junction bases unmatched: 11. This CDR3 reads CASSSAGTDLYGYTF. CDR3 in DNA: TGTGCCAGCAGTTCAGCCGGGACAGACCTCTATGGCTACACCTTC.

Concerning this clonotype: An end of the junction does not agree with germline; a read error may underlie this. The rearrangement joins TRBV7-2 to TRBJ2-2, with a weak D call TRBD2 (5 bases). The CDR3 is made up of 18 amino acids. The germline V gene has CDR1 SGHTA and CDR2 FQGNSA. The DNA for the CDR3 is TGTGCCAGCAGCTTAGTTCGGGATCCCTTTACGAACACTGGGGAGCTGTTTTTT. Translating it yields CASSLVRDPFTNTGELFF. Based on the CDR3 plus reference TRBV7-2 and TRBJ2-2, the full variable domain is GAGVSQSPSNKVTEKGKDVELRCDPISGHTALYWYRQSLGQGLEFLIYFQGNSAPDKSGLPSDRFSAERTGGSVSTLTIQRTQQEDSAVYLCASSLVRDPFTNTGELFFGEGSRLTVL.

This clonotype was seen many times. CDR3 sequence reads: CASSVVVTGRGKTQYF. The CDR3 bases are TGTGCCAGCAGCGTAGTGGTGACAGGGAGAGGGAAGACCCAGTACTTC. This rearrangement joins TRBV9 to TRBJ2-5; TRBD1 aligns across 7 bases. After removal of 0 bases from V and 6 bases from J, the junction contained 11 bases not matched to a gene. CDR1 and CDR2 (germline): SGDLS, YYNGEE. The CDR3 totals 16 residues.

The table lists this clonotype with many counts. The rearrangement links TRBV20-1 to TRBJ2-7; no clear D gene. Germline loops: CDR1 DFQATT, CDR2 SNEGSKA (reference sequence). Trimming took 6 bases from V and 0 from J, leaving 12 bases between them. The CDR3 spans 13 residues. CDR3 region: CSAYLGSSYEQYF. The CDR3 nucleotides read TGCAGTGCCTACCTAGGAAGCTCCTACGAGCAGTACTTC.

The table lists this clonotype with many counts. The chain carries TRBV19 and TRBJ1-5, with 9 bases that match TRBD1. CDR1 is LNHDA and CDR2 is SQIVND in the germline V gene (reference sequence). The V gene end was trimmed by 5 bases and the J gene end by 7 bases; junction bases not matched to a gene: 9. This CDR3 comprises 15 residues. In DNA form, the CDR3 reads TGTGCCAGTAGTGGCCGGGACAGGGACCGGCAGCCCCAGCATTTT. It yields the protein CASSGRDRDRQPQHF.

The CDR3 loop is CATIPRSGGARETQYF. The CDR3 bases are TGTGCCACCATCCCTCGGAGCGGGGGGGCCAGGGAGACCCAGTACTTC. This sequence joins TRBV6-2 or TRBV6-3 and TRBJ2-5; 10 nucleotides align to TRBD2. Trimming removed 10 bases from V and 5 bases from J; junction bases left unmatched: 16. Germline values: CDR1 MNHEY, CDR2 SVGEGT. CDR3 length equals 16 residues.

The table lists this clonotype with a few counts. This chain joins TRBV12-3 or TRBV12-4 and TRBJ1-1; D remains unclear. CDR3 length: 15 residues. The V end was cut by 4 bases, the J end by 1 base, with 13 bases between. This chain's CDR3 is CASSSTSQPNTEAFF. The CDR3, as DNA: TGTGCCAGCAGTTCTACATCACAGCCGAACACTGAAGCTTTCTTT.

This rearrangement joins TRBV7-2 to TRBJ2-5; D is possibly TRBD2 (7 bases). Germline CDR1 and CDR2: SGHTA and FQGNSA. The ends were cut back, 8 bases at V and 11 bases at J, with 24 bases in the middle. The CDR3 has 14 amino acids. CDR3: CASAVGGPSDTQYF. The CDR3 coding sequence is TGTGCCAGCGCGGTGGGGGGGCCATCAGATACGCAGTACTTC.

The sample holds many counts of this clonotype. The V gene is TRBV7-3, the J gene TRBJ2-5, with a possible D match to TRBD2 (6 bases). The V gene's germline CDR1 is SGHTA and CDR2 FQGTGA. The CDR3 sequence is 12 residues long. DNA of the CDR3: TGTGCACGCGACCTAGCGAAAGAGACCCAGTACTTC. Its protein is CARDLAKETQYF.

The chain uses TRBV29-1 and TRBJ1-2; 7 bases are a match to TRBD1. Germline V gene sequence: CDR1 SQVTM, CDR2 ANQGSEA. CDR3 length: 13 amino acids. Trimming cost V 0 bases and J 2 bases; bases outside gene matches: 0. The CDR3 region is CSVEDRGNYGYTF. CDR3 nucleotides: TGCAGCGTTGAAGACAGGGGGAACTATGGCTACACCTTC.

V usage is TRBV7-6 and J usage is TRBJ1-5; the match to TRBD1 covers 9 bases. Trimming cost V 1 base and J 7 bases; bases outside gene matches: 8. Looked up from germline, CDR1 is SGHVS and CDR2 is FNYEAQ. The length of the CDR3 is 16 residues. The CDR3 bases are TGTGCCAGCAGCTTAGGTGGCGGGACAGGGAACCAGCCCCAGCATTTT. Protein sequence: CASSLGGGTGNQPQHF.

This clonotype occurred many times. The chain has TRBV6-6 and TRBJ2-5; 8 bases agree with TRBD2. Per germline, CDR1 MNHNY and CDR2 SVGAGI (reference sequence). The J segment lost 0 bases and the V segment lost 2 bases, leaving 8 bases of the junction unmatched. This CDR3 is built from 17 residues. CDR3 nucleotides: TGTGCCAGCAGTTACAGTGGCGGAGCGGGGGACCAAGAGACCCAGTACTTC. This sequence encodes CASSYSGGAGDQETQYF.

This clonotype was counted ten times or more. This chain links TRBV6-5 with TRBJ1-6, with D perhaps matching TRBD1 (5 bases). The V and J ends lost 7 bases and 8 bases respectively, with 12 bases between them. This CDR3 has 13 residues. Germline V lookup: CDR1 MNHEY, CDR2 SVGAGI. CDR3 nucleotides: TGTGCCAGCAAGCAGGGAACGGATTCACCCCTCCACTTT. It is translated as CASKQGTDSPLHF.

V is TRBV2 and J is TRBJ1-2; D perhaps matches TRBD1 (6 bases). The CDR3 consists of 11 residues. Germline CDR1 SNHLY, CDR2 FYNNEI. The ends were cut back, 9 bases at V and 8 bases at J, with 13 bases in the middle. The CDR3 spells CARHRVPGYTF. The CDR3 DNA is TGTGCCAGACACAGGGTACCGGGCTACACCTTC. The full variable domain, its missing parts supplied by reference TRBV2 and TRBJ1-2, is EPEVTQTPSHQVTQMGQEVILRCVPISNHLYFYWYRQILGQKVEFLVSFYNNEISEKSEIFDDQFSVERPDGSNFTLKIRSTKLEDSAMYFCARHRVPGYTFGSGTRLTVV.

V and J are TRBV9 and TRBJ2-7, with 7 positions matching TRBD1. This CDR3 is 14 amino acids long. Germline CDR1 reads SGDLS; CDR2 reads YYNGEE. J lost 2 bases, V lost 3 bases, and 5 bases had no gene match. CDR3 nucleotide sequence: TGTGCCAGCAGCGCCGGACAGGCTGCCTACGAGCAGTACTTC. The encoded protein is CASSAGQAAYEQYF.